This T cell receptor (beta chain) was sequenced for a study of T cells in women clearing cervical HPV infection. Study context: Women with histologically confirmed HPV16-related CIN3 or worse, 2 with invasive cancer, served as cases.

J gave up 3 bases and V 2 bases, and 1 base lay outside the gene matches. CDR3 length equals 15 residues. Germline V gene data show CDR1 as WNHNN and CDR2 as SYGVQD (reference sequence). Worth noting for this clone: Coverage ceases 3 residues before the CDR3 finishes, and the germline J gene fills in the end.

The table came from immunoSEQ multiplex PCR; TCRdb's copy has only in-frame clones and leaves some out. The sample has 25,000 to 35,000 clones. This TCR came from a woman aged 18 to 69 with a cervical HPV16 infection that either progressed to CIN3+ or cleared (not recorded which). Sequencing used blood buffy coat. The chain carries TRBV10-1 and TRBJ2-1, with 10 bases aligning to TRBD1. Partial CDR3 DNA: TGCGCCAGCAGTGAGGGGGACAGGGGCTACAATGAG. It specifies CASSEGDRGYNE. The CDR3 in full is CASSEGDRGYNEQFF.